This T cell receptor beta chain is drawn from a study of blood T cell repertoires in COVID-19. Study-level background: Samples taken during acute and convalescent COVID-19 were collected in the United States, Italy and Spain.

This clone was picked up one time. This CDR3 region has 14 residues. V was trimmed by 3 bases and J by 2 bases, leaving 10 bases between them. Germline CDR1 is ENHRY and CDR2 is SYGVKD. Recovered participants had two consecutive negative NP/OP PCR tests, healthcare professional clearance, or symptom resolution. Source study methods: Nucleated cell number was recorded as an estimate derived from reference gene primer amplification. Assay used: immunoSEQ multiplex PCR; TCRdb lists only in-frame clones, some missing. Clone size and the V and J calls come from that table; the DNA yielded D and trimming. This table has about 240,000 clones, around 89% appearing once.

V usage is TRBV10-3 and J usage is TRBJ1-1; D unclear. This TCR was sampled from a woman aged 25 to 45 who had recovered from COVID-19. The sequenced sample was PBMCs or T cells enriched from blood (not recorded which). CDR3: CAISDFGENTEAFF. The CDR3 nucleotides read TGTGCCATCAGTGACTTCGGGGAAAACACTGAAGCTTTCTTT.